The 30 T cell receptor beta chains below come from one sample, sequenced in a study of shared clonotypes between healthy human individuals. Measured with immunoSEQ multiplex PCR; TCRdb has only the in-frame clones, and not every one. The sample yields approximately 1.5 million clones, approximately 98.5% seen once. Sequencing was performed on naive CD4+ T cells sorted from blood. Indicated subset: CD45RA+ positively selected. The receptors derive from a young man in good health.

In DNA form, the CDR3 reads TGCAGCGGTGTGAACACTGAAGCTTTCTTT. This sequence encodes CSGVNTEAFF. The gene calls are TRBV29-1 and TRBJ1-1; D is undetermined. V lost 7 bases and J 0 bases, leaving 3 bases between the germline ends. Germline values: CDR1 SQVTM, CDR2 ANQGSEA. The CDR3 is 10 amino acids.

Of note for this clone: Different DNA sequences within this sample yield the same CDR3. The chain combines TRBV5-1 with TRBJ2-1, with D uncertain. The CDR3 length is 15 residues. Germline V lookup: CDR1 SGHRS, CDR2 YFSETQ. Trimming removed 2 bases at V and 0 bases at J, with 9 bases between. This CDR3 is CASSLETGSYNEQFF. The CDR3 DNA reads TGCGCCAGCAGCTTAGAGACCGGCTCCTACAATGAGCAGTTCTTC.

The V gene is TRBV27, the J gene TRBJ2-7, with 10 bases matching TRBD2. Unmatched junction bases numbered 12, after V lost 5 bases and J lost 2 bases. Germline V gene sequence: CDR1 MNHEY, CDR2 SMNVEV (reference sequence). This CDR3 has 17 amino acids. CDR3 nucleotide sequence: TGTGCCAGCAGTCCCCGGACTAGCGGAGTTCGGCCCTACGAGCAGTACTTC. Encoded protein: CASSPRTSGVRPYEQYF.

The chain couples TRBV27 to TRBJ2-1; TRBD2 matches 7 bases. The CDR3 is 21 amino acids. Germline V gene lookup returns CDR1 MNHEY and CDR2 SMNVEV (reference sequence). V lost 3 bases, J lost 4 bases, and 24 bases stayed unmatched. CDR3 loop: CASSLGLGPLSSGYGYNEQFF. Here the CDR3 DNA reads TGTGCCAGCAGTTTGGGGCTCGGCCCCCTTTCTAGCGGCTATGGATACAATGAGCAGTTCTTC.

About this clone: Other DNA sequences in the same sample also yield this CDR3. V is TRBV7-9 and J is TRBJ1-2; 8 bases match TRBD1. Germline V gene lookup returns CDR1 SEHNR and CDR2 FQNEAQ (reference sequence). This CDR3 is 12 amino acids long. With V trimmed by 5 bases and J by 8 bases, 4 bases remained unmatched. In DNA, the CDR3 is TGTGCCAGCAGCCTAGACAGGGGCGGCTACACCTTC. It is translated as CASSLDRGGYTF.

The gene calls are TRBV19 and TRBJ1-2; D is possibly TRBD1 (5 bases). Germline CDR1 and CDR2: LNHDA and SQIVND (reference sequence). The CDR3 covers 14 residues. Trimming took 8 bases from V and 2 from J, leaving 15 bases between them. The CDR3 here is CASHRGRGNYGYTF. The CDR3 DNA follows: TGTGCCAGTCACCGGGGCCGTGGGAACTATGGCTACACCTTC.

The chain links TRBV6-1 to TRBJ2-7; TRBD1 might be the D (6 bases). This CDR3 comprises 15 residues. V was cut by 8 bases and J by 3 bases, with 20 bases left in between. The germline CDR1 and CDR2 sequences are MNHNS and SASEGT. The CDR3 sequence is CASHNIRQENYEQYF. The CDR3 region has the DNA TGTGCCAGCCACAACATTCGACAGGAAAACTACGAGCAGTACTTC.

On this clone: The sample contains more than one DNA sequence encoding this CDR3. This chain connects TRBV18 to TRBJ2-3; no clear D gene. Germline V gives CDR1 KGHSH, CDR2 LQKENI. Trimming shortened V by 5 bases and J by 6 bases, and 6 bases separated the two germline ends. This CDR3 is 11 amino acids long. DNA for the CDR3: TGTGCCAGCTCATCGACGGATACGCAGTATTTT. Its protein is CASSSTDTQYF.

The V call is TRBV28, the J call TRBJ2-7, with 10 bases identical to TRBD2. The CDR3 has 17 residues. J gave up 4 bases and V 4 bases, and 13 bases lay outside the gene matches. Germline CDR1 MDHEN, CDR2 SYDVKM. CDR3 loop: CASSSILLAGVEYEQYF. For the CDR3, the DNA is TGTGCCAGCAGTTCCATCCTCCTAGCGGGAGTAGAGTACGAGCAGTACTTC.

This clone was picked up one time. The junction differs from germline at one of its ends, possibly a read error. The genes are TRBV7-9 and TRBJ2-1; D may correspond to TRBD1 or TRBD2 (5 bases each). Germline V gene sequence: CDR1 SEHNR, CDR2 FQNEAQ (reference sequence). The CDR3 length is 12 residues. The CDR3 loop reads CANSFWGSFEFF. The CDR3 DNA reads TGTGCCAACAGCTTTTGGGGGAGCTTCGAGTTCTTC.

In the case of this clone: Other DNA sequences in this specimen translate into the identical CDR3. The rearrangement uses TRBV6-5 and TRBJ2-7; unclear D gene. CDR1 MNHEY and CDR2 SVGAGI come from the germline V gene. The V gene lost 6 bases and the J gene lost 3 bases, with 6 bases spanning the gap. CDR3 size: 11 residues. Here the CDR3 DNA reads TGTGCCAGCAGGGCCAACTACGAGCAGTACTTC. It specifies CASRANYEQYF.

DNA for the CDR3: TGTGCCAGCAGTAAGACAGGGAGAACTGAAGCTTTCTTT. Its translation is CASSKTGRTEAFF. The rearrangement links TRBV14 to TRBJ1-1; 7 bases fit TRBD1. V shed 6 bases and J 5 bases; nucleotides not matched to a gene: 6. Looked up from germline, CDR1 is SGHDN and CDR2 is FVKESK. The CDR3 loop spans 13 amino acids.

This chain joins TRBV18 and TRBJ2-2; TRBD1 aligns across 9 bases. V lost 3 bases to trimming and J lost 6 bases; unmatched junction nucleotides: 5. The CDR3 is 15 residues long. Germline V CDR1 and CDR2: KGHSH, LQKENI. The CDR3 DNA sequence: TGTGCCAGCTCACCTGGGACAGGGCGTCCCGGGGAGCTGTTTTTT. As protein: CASSPGTGRPGELFF.

The V and J genes are TRBV19 and TRBJ2-7; the D is unclear. Deletions cut 0 bases from V and 6 bases from J, with 12 bases between. Germline V gene sequence: CDR1 LNHDA, CDR2 SQIVND (reference sequence). The CDR3 totals 14 residues. CDR3 DNA sequence: TGTGCCAGTAGTATAGATGGCTCGCCGGGCGAGCAGTACTTC. Its translation is CASSIDGSPGEQYF.

The V and J genes are TRBV7-9 and TRBJ2-7, with a weak D call TRBD1 (5 bases). This CDR3 spans 14 amino acids. Germline V lookup: CDR1 SEHNR, CDR2 FQNEAQ (reference sequence). V shed 0 bases and J shed 3 bases, with 9 bases lying between them. CDR3 nucleotide sequence: TGTGCCAGCAGCTTAGCCCCGGACATCTACGAGCAGTACTTC. It translates to CASSLAPDIYEQYF.

The V gene is TRBV9, the J gene TRBJ2-5; 8 nucleotides agree with TRBD1. The germline gives CDR1 SGDLS, CDR2 YYNGEE. Losses at the gene ends were 4 bases for V and 2 bases for J; bases not matched to a gene: 10. The CDR3 is made up of 16 amino acids. This CDR3 is CASSPGTGMIQETQYF. The CDR3 bases are TGTGCCAGCAGCCCGGGGACAGGTATGATTCAAGAGACCCAGTACTTC.

J is TRBJ2-1 and V is TRBV9; TRBD2 matches 9 bases. The germline V gene encodes CDR1 SGDLS and CDR2 YYNGEE. The CDR3 contains 16 residues. The ends lost 0 bases at V and 4 bases at J; junction bases unmatched: 5. CDR3 region: CASSVGASGMYNEQFF. Here the CDR3 DNA reads TGTGCCAGCAGCGTAGGAGCTAGCGGGATGTACAATGAGCAGTTCTTC. The full variable domain, its missing parts supplied by reference TRBV9 and TRBJ2-1, is DSGVTQTPKHLITATGQRVTLRCSPRSGDLSVYWYQQSLDQGLQFLIQYYNGEERAKGNILERFSAQQFPDLHSELNLSSLELGDSALYFCASSVGASGMYNEQFFGPGTRLTVL.

The rearrangement uses TRBV29-1 and TRBJ1-1; D ambiguous. This CDR3 has 12 residues. V lost 5 bases, J lost 4 bases, and 11 bases lay in between. CDR1 and CDR2 (germline): SQVTM, ANQGSEA. The CDR3 here is CSVSSGFTEAFF. The CDR3 bases are TGCAGCGTTTCCTCGGGTTTCACTGAAGCTTTCTTT.

The V call is TRBV29-1, the J call TRBJ1-4; D gene unclear. Trimming took 3 bases from V and 8 from J, leaving 4 bases between them. The CDR3 is 10 residues long. Germline V gene lookup returns CDR1 SQVTM and CDR2 ANQGSEA. CDR3 loop: CSVEAEKLFF. The CDR3 DNA follows: TGCAGCGTTGAGGCCGAAAAACTGTTTTTT.

This sequence joins TRBV30 and TRBJ1-4; no clear D. Trimming pared 7 bases from V and 7 bases from J, leaving 25 bases between. CDR1 and CDR2 from the germline V gene are GTSNPN and SVGIG (reference sequence). CDR3 length: 16 residues. The CDR3 sequence is CAFSPLHRAVLEKLFF. The DNA for the CDR3 is TGTGCCTTTTCCCCACTACACCGGGCCGTACTTGAAAAACTGTTTTTT.

This chain connects TRBV19 to TRBJ2-4; TRBD2 agrees at 10 bases. In germline, CDR1 is LNHDA, CDR2 SQIVND (reference sequence). V dropped 4 bases and J dropped 7; count of bases not matched to a gene: 10. The CDR3 contains 16 residues. For the CDR3, the DNA is TGTGCCAGTAGTAGTGGGGTAGCGGGAGGAGGGAACATTCAGTACTTC. Translated: CASSSGVAGGGNIQYF.

This clone appeared a few times. Other DNA variants within this sample encode the same CDR3. The chain employs TRBV7-8 and TRBJ1-5; D unclear. Between the trimmed V and J ends, which lost 3 bases and 1 base, there was a span of 1 base. Germline-derived CDR1 and CDR2 are SGHVS and FQNEAQ. The length of the CDR3 is 12 residues. The CDR3 DNA is TGTGCCAGCAGCTTCAGCAATCAGCCCCAGCATTTT. Translation: CASSFSNQPQHF.

The J gene is TRBJ2-7, the V gene TRBV27, with 9 bases identical to TRBD2. The germline gives CDR1 MNHEY, CDR2 SMNVEV (reference sequence). The V segment lost 5 bases and the J segment 4 bases; nucleotides outside the gene matches: 6. This CDR3 has 14 amino acids. DNA for the CDR3: TGTGCCAGCAGTCTAGCGGGGCCCTTTTACGAGCAGTACTTC. Translating it yields CASSLAGPFYEQYF.

This sequence joins TRBV6-6 and TRBJ1-5; D uncertain. V gave up 6 bases and J gave up 5 bases, with 17 bases separating them. The CDR3 length is 15 residues. The germline V gene has CDR1 MNHNY and CDR2 SVGAGI (reference sequence). The CDR3 region is CASRDDGRTYQPQHF. For the CDR3, the DNA is TGTGCCAGCAGGGATGACGGACGGACCTATCAGCCCCAGCATTTT.

This chain uses TRBV7-9 with TRBJ1-3; TRBD1 aligns across 7 bases. The CDR3 is 17 residues long. Germline trimming cut 4 bases from V and 1 base from J; bases unmatched to any gene: 10. Germline-derived CDR1 and CDR2 are SEHNR and FQNEAQ (reference sequence). CDR3 in DNA: TGTGCCAGCAGCTCAACGGCGACAGGGACTTCTGGAAACACCATATATTTT. It yields the protein CASSSTATGTSGNTIYF.

The chain is built from TRBV25-1 and TRBJ2-2; 11 bases are shared with TRBD2. CDR1 is MGHDK, CDR2 SYGVNS, per germline. This CDR3 contains 16 residues. V lost 7 bases and J lost 5; bases outside the gene matches: 9. CDR3 loop: CASINSGTSGTGELFF. DNA for the CDR3: TGTGCCAGCATAAATTCCGGGACTAGCGGAACCGGGGAGCTGTTTTTT.

The gene calls are TRBV10-2 and TRBJ2-5; 9 bases match TRBD2. V trimming: 11 bases; J trimming: 3 bases; junction bases outside the gene matches: 10. The CDR3 totals 14 residues. Germline CDR1 reads WSHSY; CDR2 reads SAAADI. Here the CDR3 reads CAVQLTSGKETQYF. The CDR3 DNA reads TGCGCCGTACAATTGACTAGCGGAAAAGAGACCCAGTACTTC.

The chain carries TRBV5-1 and TRBJ1-1, with D perhaps TRBD1 (6 bases). CDR1 SGHRS and CDR2 YFSETQ come from the germline V gene. The CDR3 is made up of 14 amino acids. The V and J ends lost 6 bases and 5 bases respectively, with 17 bases between them. CDR3 residues: CASTNTGRETEAFF. The DNA for the CDR3 is TGCGCCAGCACCAATACAGGGCGAGAGACTGAAGCTTTCTTT.

The chain links TRBV18 to TRBJ2-2, with 7 positions matching TRBD1. The CDR3 contains 16 residues. Germline values: CDR1 KGHSH, CDR2 LQKENI. V lost 2 bases to trimming and J lost 4 bases; unmatched junction nucleotides: 7. The CDR3 nucleotides read TGTGCCAGCTCACCAGTGACAGGGTCGAGCACCGGGGAGCTGTTTTTT. It is translated as CASSPVTGSSTGELFF.

The chain's CDR3 is CASSPSPGGILEQFF. CDR3 nucleotides: TGTGCCAGCTCACCATCGCCGGGGGGGATCTTAGAGCAGTTCTTC. The J gene is TRBJ2-1, the V gene TRBV18; 8 bases map to TRBD2. This CDR3 has 15 amino acids. With V trimmed by 2 bases and J by 10 bases, 10 bases remained unmatched. Germline V gene sequence: CDR1 KGHSH, CDR2 LQKENI.